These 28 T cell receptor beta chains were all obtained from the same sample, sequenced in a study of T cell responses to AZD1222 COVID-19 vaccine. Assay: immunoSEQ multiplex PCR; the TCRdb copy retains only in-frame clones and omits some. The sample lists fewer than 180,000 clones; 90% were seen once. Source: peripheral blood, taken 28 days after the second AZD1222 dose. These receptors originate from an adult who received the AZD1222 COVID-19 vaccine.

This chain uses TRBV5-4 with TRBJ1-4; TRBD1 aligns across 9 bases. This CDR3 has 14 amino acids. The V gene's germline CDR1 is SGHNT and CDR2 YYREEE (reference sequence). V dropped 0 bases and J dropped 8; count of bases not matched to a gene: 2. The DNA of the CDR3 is TGTGCCAGCAGCTTGGGGGGGACAGGGGAAAAACTGTTTTTT. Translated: CASSLGGTGEKLFF.

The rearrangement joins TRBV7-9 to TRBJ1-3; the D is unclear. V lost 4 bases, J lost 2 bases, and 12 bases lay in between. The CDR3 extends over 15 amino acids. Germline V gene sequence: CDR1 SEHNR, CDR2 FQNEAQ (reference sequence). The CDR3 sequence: CASSSRSGTGNTIYF. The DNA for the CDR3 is TGTGCCAGCAGCTCACGCTCGGGTACTGGAAACACCATATATTTT.

The CDR3 DNA follows: TGCGCCAGCAGTGAGGCTACAGGGATCGGTCAGCCCCAGCATTTT. Translated: CASSEATGIGQPQHF. The gene calls are TRBV10-1 and TRBJ1-5, with D possibly TRBD1 on 6 matching bases. The CDR3 is 15 residues long. Germline loops: CDR1 WNHNN, CDR2 SYGVQD (reference sequence). V was pared by 2 bases and J by 6 bases, with 14 bases between.

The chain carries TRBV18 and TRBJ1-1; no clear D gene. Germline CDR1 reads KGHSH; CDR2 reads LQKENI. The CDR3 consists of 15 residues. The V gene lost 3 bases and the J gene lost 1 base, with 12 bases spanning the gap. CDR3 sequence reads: CASSPLWTQNTEAFF. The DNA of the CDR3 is TGTGCCAGCTCACCTCTTTGGACGCAGAACACTGAAGCTTTCTTT.

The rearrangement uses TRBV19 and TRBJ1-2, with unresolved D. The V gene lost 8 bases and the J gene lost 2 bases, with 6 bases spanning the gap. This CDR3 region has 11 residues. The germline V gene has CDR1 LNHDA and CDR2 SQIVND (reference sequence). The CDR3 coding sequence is TGTGCCAGTTCATACAACTATGGCTACACCTTC. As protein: CASSYNYGYTF.

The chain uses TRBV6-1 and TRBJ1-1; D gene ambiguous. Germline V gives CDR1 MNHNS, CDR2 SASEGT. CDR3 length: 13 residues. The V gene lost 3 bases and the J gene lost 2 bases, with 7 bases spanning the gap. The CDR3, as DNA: TGTGCCAGCAGTGAGTGGGAAAACACTGAAGCTTTCTTT. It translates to CASSEWENTEAFF.

The CDR3 sequence is CASSSGGGQGHANEKLFF. The CDR3, as DNA: TGTGCCAGCAGCTCAGGGGGGGGACAGGGGCATGCTAATGAAAAACTGTTTTTT. This chain uses TRBV7-2 with TRBJ1-4, with 10 nucleotides matching TRBD1. V gave up 4 bases and J gave up 3 bases; unmatched junction bases: 11. This CDR3 is 18 amino acids long. Germline loops: CDR1 SGHTA, CDR2 FQGNSA.

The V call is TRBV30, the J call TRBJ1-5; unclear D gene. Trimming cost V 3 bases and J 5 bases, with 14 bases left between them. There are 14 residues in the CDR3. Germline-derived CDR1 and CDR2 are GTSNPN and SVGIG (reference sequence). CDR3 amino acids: CAWSLQATYQPQHF. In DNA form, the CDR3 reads TGTGCCTGGAGCCTCCAGGCCACATATCAGCCCCAGCATTTT.

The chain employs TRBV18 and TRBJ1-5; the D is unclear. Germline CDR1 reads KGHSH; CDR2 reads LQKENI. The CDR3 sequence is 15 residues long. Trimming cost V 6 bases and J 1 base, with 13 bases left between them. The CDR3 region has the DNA TGTGCCAGCTCTCCTCCCCATGGGAGCAATCAGCCCCAGCATTTT. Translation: CASSPPHGSNQPQHF.

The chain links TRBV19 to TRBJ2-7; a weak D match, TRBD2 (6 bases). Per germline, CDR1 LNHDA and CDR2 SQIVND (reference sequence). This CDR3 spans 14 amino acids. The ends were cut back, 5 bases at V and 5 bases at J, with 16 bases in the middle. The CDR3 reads CASSPRMEGHEQYF. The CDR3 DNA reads TGTGCCAGTAGTCCGAGAATGGAGGGCCACGAGCAGTACTTC. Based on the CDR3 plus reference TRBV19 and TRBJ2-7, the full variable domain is DGGITQSPKYLFRKEGQNVTLSCEQNLNHDAMYWYRQDPGQGLRLIYYSQIVNDFQKGDIAEGYSVSREKKESFPLTVTSAQKNPTAFYLCASSPRMEGHEQYFGPGTRLTVT.

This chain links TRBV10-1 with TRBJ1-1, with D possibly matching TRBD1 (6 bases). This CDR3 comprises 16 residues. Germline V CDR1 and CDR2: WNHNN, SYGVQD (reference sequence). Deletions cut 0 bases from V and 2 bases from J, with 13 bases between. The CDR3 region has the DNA TGCGCCAGCAGTGAGTCAAGGGGGGGGGACAACACTGAAGCTTTCTTT. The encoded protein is CASSESRGGDNTEAFF.

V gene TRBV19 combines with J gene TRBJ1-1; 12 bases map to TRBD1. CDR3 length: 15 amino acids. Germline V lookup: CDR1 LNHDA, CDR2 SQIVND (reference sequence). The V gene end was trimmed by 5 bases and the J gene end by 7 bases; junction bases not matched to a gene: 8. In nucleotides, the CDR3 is TGTGCCAGTAGTCCTAGGGACAGGGGGCTGGGTGAAGCTTTCTTT. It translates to CASSPRDRGLGEAFF.

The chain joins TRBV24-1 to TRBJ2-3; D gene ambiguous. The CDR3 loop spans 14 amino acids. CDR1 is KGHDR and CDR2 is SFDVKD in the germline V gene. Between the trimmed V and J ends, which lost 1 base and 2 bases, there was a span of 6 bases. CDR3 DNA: TGTGCCACCAGTGATTTAGATACCACAGATACGCAGTATTTT. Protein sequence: CATSDLDTTDTQYF.

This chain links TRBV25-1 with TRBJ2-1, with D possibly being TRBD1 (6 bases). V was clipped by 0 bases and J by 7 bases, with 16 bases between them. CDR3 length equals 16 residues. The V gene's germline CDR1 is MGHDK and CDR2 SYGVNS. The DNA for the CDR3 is TGTGCCAGCAGTGAATATGACAGGCTGGGATGGAATGAGCAGTTCTTC. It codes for CASSEYDRLGWNEQFF.

The CDR3, as DNA: TGTGCCAGCAGTCTCACAGGGGGCAGTGGCTACACCTTC. Translating it yields CASSLTGGSGYTF. The V gene is TRBV12-3 or TRBV12-4, the J gene TRBJ1-2; TRBD1 matches 9 bases. Trimming removed 5 bases from V and 7 bases from J; junction bases left unmatched: 5. CDR3 length: 13 amino acids.

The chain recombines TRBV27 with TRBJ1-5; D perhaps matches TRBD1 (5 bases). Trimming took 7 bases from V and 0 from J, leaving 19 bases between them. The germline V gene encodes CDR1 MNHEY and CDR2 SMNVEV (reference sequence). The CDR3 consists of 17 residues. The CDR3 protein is CASTIRGRGYSNQPQHF. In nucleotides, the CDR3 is TGTGCCAGCACCATACGGGGAAGGGGATATAGCAATCAGCCCCAGCATTTT.

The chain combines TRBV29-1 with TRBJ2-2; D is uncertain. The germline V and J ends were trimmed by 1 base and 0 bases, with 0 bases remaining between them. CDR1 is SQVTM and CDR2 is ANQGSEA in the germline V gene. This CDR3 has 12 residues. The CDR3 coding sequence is TGCAGCGTTGAAGCGAACACCGGGGAGCTGTTTTTT. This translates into CSVEANTGELFF.

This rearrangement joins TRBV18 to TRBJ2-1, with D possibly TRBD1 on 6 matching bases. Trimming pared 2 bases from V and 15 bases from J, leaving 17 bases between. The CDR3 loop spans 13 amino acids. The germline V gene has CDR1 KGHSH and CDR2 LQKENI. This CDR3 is CASSPSTQGIPFF. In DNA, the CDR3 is TGTGCCAGCTCACCATCTACTCAGGGGATCCCGTTCTTC.

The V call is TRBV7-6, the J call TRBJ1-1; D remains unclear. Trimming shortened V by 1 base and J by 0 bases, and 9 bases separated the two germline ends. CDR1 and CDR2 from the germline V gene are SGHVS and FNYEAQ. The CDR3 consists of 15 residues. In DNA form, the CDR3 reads TGTGCCAGCAGCTTAGGTACAGTCTTGAACACTGAAGCTTTCTTT. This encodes CASSLGTVLNTEAFF.

CDR3 bases: TGTGCCAGCAGTGAACAAGCGAGGGGCACAGATACGCAGTATTTT. Its protein product is CASSEQARGTDTQYF. The chain recombines TRBV2 with TRBJ2-3, with a weak D call TRBD2 (5 bases). V lost 2 bases to trimming and J lost 1 base, with 10 bases between them. The CDR3 sequence is 15 residues long. CDR1 SNHLY and CDR2 FYNNEI come from the germline V gene.

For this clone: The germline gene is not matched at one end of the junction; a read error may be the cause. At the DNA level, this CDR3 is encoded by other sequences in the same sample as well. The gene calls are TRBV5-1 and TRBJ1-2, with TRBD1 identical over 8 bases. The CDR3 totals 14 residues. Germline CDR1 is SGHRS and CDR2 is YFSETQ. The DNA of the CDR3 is TGCGCCAGTAGCTTGCGGACAGGGTTCGCTGGCTACACCTTC. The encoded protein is CASSLRTGFAGYTF.

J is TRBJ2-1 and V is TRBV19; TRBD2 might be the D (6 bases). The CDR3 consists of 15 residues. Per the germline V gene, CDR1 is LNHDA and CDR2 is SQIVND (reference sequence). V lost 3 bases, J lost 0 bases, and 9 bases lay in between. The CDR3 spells CASSISGSSYNEQFF. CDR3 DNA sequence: TGTGCCAGTAGTATTAGCGGCAGCTCCTACAATGAGCAGTTCTTC.

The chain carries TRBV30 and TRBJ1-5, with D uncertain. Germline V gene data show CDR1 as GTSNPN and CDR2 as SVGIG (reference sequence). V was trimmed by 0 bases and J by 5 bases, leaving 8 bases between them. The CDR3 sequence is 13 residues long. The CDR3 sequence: CAWSVGGDQPQHF. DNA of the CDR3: TGTGCCTGGAGTGTCGGCGGCGATCAGCCCCAGCATTTT.

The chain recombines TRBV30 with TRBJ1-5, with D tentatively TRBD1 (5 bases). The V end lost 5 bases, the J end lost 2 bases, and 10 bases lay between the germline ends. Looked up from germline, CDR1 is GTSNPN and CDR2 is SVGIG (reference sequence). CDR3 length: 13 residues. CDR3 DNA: TGTGCCTGGGCCGGGGCGGGCAATCAGCCCCAGCATTTT. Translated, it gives CAWAGAGNQPQHF.

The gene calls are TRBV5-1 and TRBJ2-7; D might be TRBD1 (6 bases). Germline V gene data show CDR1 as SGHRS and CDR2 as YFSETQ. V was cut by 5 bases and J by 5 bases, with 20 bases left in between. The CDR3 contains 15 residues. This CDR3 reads CASRTGQGNYHEQYF. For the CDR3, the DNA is TGCGCCAGCAGGACGGGACAAGGCAATTACCACGAGCAGTACTTC.

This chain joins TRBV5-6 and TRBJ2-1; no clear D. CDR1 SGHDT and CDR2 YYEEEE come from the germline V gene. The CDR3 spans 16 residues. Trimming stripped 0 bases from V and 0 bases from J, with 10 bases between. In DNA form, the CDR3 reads TGTGCCAGCAGCTTGGCCGGCTCGAGCTCCTACAATGAGCAGTTCTTC. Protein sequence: CASSLAGSSSYNEQFF.

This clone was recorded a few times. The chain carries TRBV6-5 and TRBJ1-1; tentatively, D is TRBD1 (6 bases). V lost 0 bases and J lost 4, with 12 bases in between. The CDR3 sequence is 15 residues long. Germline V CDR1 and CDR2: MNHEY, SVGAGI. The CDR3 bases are TGTGCCAGCAGTTACTCACAGGGATTGAGCACTGAAGCTTTCTTT. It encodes CASSYSQGLSTEAFF.

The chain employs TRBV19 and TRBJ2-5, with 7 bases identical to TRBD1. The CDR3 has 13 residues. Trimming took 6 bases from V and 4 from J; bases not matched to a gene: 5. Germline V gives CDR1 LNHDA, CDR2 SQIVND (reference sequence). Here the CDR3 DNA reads TGTGCCAGTAGCCACCGGACAGGAGAGACCCAGTACTTC. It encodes CASSHRTGETQYF.